Listed here is a single T cell receptor beta chain. The antigen is undetermined. The V end was cut by 6 bases, the J end by 7 bases, with 15 bases between. Germline CDR1 is MNHEY and CDR2 is SVGAGI. This CDR3 contains 14 residues. This entry is derived from a study of T cell responses to AZD1222 COVID-19 vaccine. General study points: Repertoires were obtained only post-peak T cell response. The study identified only 6 or 7 AZD1222 recipients as seropositive at baseline. Unmutated variant regions are reportedly the target of nearly half of TCRs that are spike-specific.

Profiling relied on immunoSEQ multiplex PCR, and the TCRdb table lists in-frame clones only, not all of them. The repertoire consists of just under 90,000 clones, with over 75% occurring once and the leading ten covering around 5.5%. The clonotype was recovered from an adult in good health. This specimen consisted of peripheral blood, obtained on day 0 of AZD1222 vaccination. J is TRBJ1-4 and V is TRBV6-5; perhaps TRBD1 as D (6 bases). CDR3 sequence (DNA): TGTGCCAGCAGCCTCAGGGGTTTGGCTGAAAAACTGTTTTTT. This codes for CASSLRGLAEKLFF.